This TCR beta chain was recovered during a study of shared clonotypes between healthy human individuals. Measured with immunoSEQ multiplex PCR; TCRdb has only the in-frame clones, and not every one. The table includes some 200,000 clones, 65% to 70% detected once. The sample consisted of memory CD4+ T cells sorted from blood. The subset: CD45RA-negative fraction. The receptor's source is a young man in good health.

The CDR3 nucleotides read TGTGCCAGCTCACCGGTATCCCAGTCGAGAACTGAAGCTTTCTTT. It codes for CASSPVSQSRTEAFF. V gene TRBV18 combines with J gene TRBJ1-1; D is unresolved. V shed 3 bases and J shed 5 bases, with 16 bases lying between them. This CDR3 has 15 residues. The germline gives CDR1 KGHSH, CDR2 LQKENI.